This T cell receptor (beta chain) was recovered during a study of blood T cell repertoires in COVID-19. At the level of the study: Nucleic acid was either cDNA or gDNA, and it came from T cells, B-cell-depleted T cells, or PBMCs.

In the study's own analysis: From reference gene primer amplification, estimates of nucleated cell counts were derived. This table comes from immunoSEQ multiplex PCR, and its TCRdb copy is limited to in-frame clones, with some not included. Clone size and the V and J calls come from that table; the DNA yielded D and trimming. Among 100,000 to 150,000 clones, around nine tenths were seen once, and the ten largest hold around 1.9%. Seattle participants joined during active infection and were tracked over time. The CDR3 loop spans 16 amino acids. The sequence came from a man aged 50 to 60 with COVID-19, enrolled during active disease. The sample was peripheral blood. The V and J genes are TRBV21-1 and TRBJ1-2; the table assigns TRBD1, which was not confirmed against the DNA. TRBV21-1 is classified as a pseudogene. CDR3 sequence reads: CASSVGWDIVGYGYTF. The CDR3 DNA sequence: TGTGCCAGCAGCGTAGGATGGGACATCGTCGGCTATGGCTACACCTTC.